This T cell receptor (beta chain) comes out of a study of T-cell reconstitution after alpha-beta-depleted transplantation in children. This clonotype was detected many times. Its antigen is currently unknown. Study-level results: Reported findings indicate that, about two months after transplant, alpha-beta T cells came from several hundred expanded clones, which were derived from non-depleted graft cells. T-cell counts and diversity at one year following transplant were attributed mainly to newly produced T cells. Recipient T cells and thymic progenitors that survived were the source of the high TCRbeta diversity seen at day 60 in some patients.

The library targeted TCRbeta and was prepared with unique molecular identifiers. TCRdb independently ran MiXCR on the PCR reads; one entry per CDR3 protein. The sample lists some 300,000 distinct CDR3 sequences; roughly 7.8% were seen once. Trimming cost V 5 bases and J 9 bases, with 20 bases left between them. The CDR3 sequence is 16 residues long. Germline CDR1 reads SGHVS; CDR2 reads FQNEAQ. Sample: peripheral blood, taken 360 days after TCRalphabeta/CD19-depleted stem cell transplant. The origin of this receptor is a female patient between 2 and 15 years old who had a stem cell transplant for Fanconi anemia, so the T cells may come from the graft donor. This sequence joins TRBV7-8 and TRBJ1-6, with a possible D match to TRBD1 (6 bases). Written as DNA, the CDR3 is TGTGCCAGCAGCCAAACCCCCCCAGGGGTCGGTTCACCCCTCCACTTT. Translating it yields CASSQTPPGVGSPLHF.